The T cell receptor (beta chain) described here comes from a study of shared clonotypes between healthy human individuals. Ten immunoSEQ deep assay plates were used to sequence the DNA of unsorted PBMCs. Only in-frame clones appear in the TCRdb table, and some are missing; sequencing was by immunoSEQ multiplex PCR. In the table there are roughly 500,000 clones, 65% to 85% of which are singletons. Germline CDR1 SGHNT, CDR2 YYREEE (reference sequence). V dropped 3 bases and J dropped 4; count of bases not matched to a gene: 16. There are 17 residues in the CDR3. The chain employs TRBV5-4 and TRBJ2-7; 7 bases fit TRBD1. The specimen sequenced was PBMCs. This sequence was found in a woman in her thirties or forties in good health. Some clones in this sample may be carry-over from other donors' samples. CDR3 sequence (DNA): TGTGCCAGCAGCTGGCCTCCAACCGGGCCAGGGGGTTACGAGCAGTACTTC. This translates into CASSWPPTGPGGYEQYF.